Listed here are 12 T cell receptor beta chains from one sample, sequenced in a study of shared clonotypes between healthy human individuals. Assay: immunoSEQ multiplex PCR; the TCRdb copy retains only in-frame clones and omits some. In the table there are about 2.4 million clones, 85% to 95% of which are singletons. What was sequenced was naive CD4+ T cells sorted from blood. Subset in this sample: CD45RA+ positively selected. Receptors were obtained from a man in his late teens or twenties in good health.

About this clone itself: Other DNA sequences of this sample code for an identical CDR3. The rearrangement joins TRBV5-1 to TRBJ2-7; no firm D call. The CDR3 spans 13 residues. Trimming left V 4 bases short and J 0 bases short, with 8 bases between. Germline assignment: CDR1 SGHRS and CDR2 YFSETQ. The CDR3 here is CASSPLSSYEQYF. The CDR3 DNA reads TGCGCCAGCAGCCCCCTGAGCTCCTACGAGCAGTACTTC.

The chain is built from TRBV6-6 and TRBJ1-2, with D unclear. Looked up from germline, CDR1 is MNHNY and CDR2 is SVGAGI (reference sequence). The CDR3 has 15 amino acids. Trimming removed 4 bases from V and 0 bases from J, with 12 bases in between. This chain's CDR3 is CASSSGRETNYGYTF. The CDR3 DNA reads as TGTGCCAGCAGTTCTGGTCGGGAGACTAACTATGGCTACACCTTC.

This sequence joins TRBV5-1 and TRBJ2-6, with TRBD1 matching 12 bases. J gave up 4 bases and V 4 bases, and 6 bases lay outside the gene matches. The CDR3 is made up of 17 amino acids. Germline lookup yields CDR1 SGHRS and CDR2 YFSETQ. The CDR3 nucleotides are TGCGCCAGCAGCCGCGGGACAGGGGGCGCAGGGGCCAACGTCCTGACTTTC. Protein sequence: CASSRGTGGAGANVLTF.

The rearrangement links TRBV5-1 to TRBJ2-7; D not resolved. The germline V gene has CDR1 SGHRS and CDR2 YFSETQ. This CDR3 spans 16 amino acids. Trimming pared 3 bases from V and 0 bases from J, leaving 16 bases between. The CDR3 DNA sequence: TGCGCCAGCAGCTCCCAACCTTTAGGGAACTCCTACGAGCAGTACTTC. Its protein is CASSSQPLGNSYEQYF.

The chain employs TRBV18 and TRBJ2-7, with TRBD2 matching 7 bases. The CDR3 contains 14 residues. Per the germline V gene, CDR1 is KGHSH and CDR2 is LQKENI. With V trimmed by 4 bases and J by 6 bases, 9 bases remained unmatched. Here the CDR3 reads CASSRNAGEGEQYF. Written as DNA, the CDR3 is TGTGCCAGCTCACGAAACGCGGGAGAGGGCGAGCAGTACTTC.

The rearrangement joins TRBV13 to TRBJ2-3, with a possible D match to TRBD1 (6 bases). V was pared by 2 bases and J by 2 bases, with 11 bases between. In germline, CDR1 is PRHDT, CDR2 FYEKMQ (reference sequence). The CDR3 spans 15 residues. The DNA of the CDR3 is TGTGCCAGCAGCTTAAGGCAGGGGCCCACAGATACGCAGTATTTT. Its translation: CASSLRQGPTDTQYF. The whole variable domain, remainder taken from reference TRBV13 and TRBJ2-3, is AAGVIQSPRHLIKEKRETATLKCYPIPRHDTVYWYQQGPGQDPQFLISFYEKMQSDKGSIPDRFSAQQFSDYHSELNMSSLELGDSALYFCASSLRQGPTDTQYFGPGTRLTVL.

The V and J genes are TRBV6-5 and TRBJ2-1; 8 bases are a match to TRBD1. CDR1 and CDR2 from the germline V gene are MNHEY and SVGAGI. V trimming: 7 bases; J trimming: 0 bases; junction bases outside the gene matches: 5. The CDR3 sequence is 15 residues long. The CDR3 sequence is CASNPTGGSYNEQFF. The CDR3 DNA sequence: TGTGCCAGCAATCCAACAGGGGGCTCCTACAATGAGCAGTTCTTC.

The chain combines TRBV11-2 with TRBJ2-3; D remains ambiguous. The CDR3 has 15 amino acids. Germline loops: CDR1 SGHAT, CDR2 FQNNGV. Deletions cut 5 bases from V and 2 bases from J, with 14 bases between. The CDR3 region is CASSPDVHSTDTQYF. The CDR3 bases are TGTGCCAGCAGCCCCGATGTACACTCCACAGATACGCAGTATTTT.

The V gene is TRBV18, the J gene TRBJ2-5, with 9 bases fitting TRBD2. The CDR3 contains 14 residues. The junction had 2 bases not matched to a gene; V was cut back by 4 bases and J by 2 bases. Germline V lookup: CDR1 KGHSH, CDR2 LQKENI. In DNA form, the CDR3 reads TGTGCCAGCTCACAGCGGGGGGCTCAAGAGACCCAGTACTTC. It translates to CASSQRGAQETQYF.

The chain recombines TRBV7-2 with TRBJ1-2; 8 bases are shared with TRBD1. Looked up from germline, CDR1 is SGHTA and CDR2 is FQGNSA. This CDR3 region has 13 residues. V was clipped by 5 bases and J by 10 bases; unmatched bases: 9. CDR3 coding DNA: TGTGCCAGCAGCCCGGACAGGGACTTGTCCTACACCTTC. Encoded protein: CASSPDRDLSYTF.

Of note for this clone: Other DNA sequences in the same sample also yield this CDR3. V usage is TRBV5-1 and J usage is TRBJ2-3; 9 bases are a match to TRBD1. Germline lookup yields CDR1 SGHRS and CDR2 YFSETQ. V lost 4 bases to trimming and J lost 4 bases; unmatched junction nucleotides: 4. The CDR3 length is 14 residues. The CDR3 spells CASSPRQGADTQYF. Here the CDR3 DNA reads TGCGCCAGCAGCCCAAGACAGGGGGCAGATACGCAGTATTTT.

The V call is TRBV18, the J call TRBJ2-3; 9 nucleotides agree with TRBD1. This CDR3 has 18 residues. V lost 2 bases to trimming and J lost 4 bases; unmatched junction nucleotides: 13. Germline lookup yields CDR1 KGHSH and CDR2 LQKENI. In nucleotides, the CDR3 is TGTGCCAGCTCACCATTGGACAGGGGTTTCGTCACCTCAGATACGCAGTATTTT. Its translation is CASSPLDRGFVTSDTQYF.